A selection of T cell receptor beta chains follows, all from one sample in a study of blood T cells in healthy people across ages. TCRdb called the 5' RACE reads again in MiXCR, with one record for every CDR3 protein. The sample contains hundreds of thousands of distinct CDR3 sequences, 22% of which appear only once. Sequencing was performed on blood. The receptors derive from an older man in good health. Each CDR3 is given with its conserved first and last residue. The D gene is left open where the match is weak. Clone size is stated in some rows and not others, as once, few, many or a class when expanded.

J gene	V gene	D gene	clone size	CDR3 DNA	CDR3 protein
TRBJ2-2	TRBV7-9	TRBD1	.	TGTGCCAGCAACCTTGGGACAGGGGAGACTACCGGGGAGCTGTTTTTT	CASNLGTGETTGELFF
TRBJ2-3	TRBV5-6	.	few	TGTGCCAGCAGCCGACCACCCCGGGCGGATACGCAGTATTTT	CASSRPPRADTQYF
TRBJ2-1	TRBV20-1	TRBD1	.	TGCAGTGCTAGAGATCTAGGGTTTGGGACAGGGGACTACAATGAGCAGTTCTTC	CSARDLGFGTGDYNEQFF
TRBJ1-6	TRBV11-2	TRBD1	.	TGTGCCAGCAGCTTACCGCCGACAGGGGTCTATTCACCCCTCCACTTT	CASSLPPTGVYSPLHF
TRBJ1-2	TRBV9	TRBD1	.	TGTGCCGGCAGCGTAGGAAGAGGGGCAGGGGGTCTTATGGACTATGGCTACACCTTC	CAGSVGRGAGGLMDYGYTF
TRBJ2-1	TRBV10-3	.	few	TGTGCCATCAGCGCCAGGGGCCATGAGCAGTTCTTC	CAISARGHEQFF
TRBJ1-1	TRBV6-1	.	.	TGTGCCAGCAGTGAGGTGACAGGGAACACTGAAGCTTTCTTT	CASSEVTGNTEAFF
TRBJ2-2	TRBV6-1	.	few	TGTGCCAGCAGTATTCAGGGGTCCGCGAACACCGGGGAGCTGTTTTTT	CASSIQGSANTGELFF
TRBJ2-5	TRBV7-2	.	.	TGTGCCAGCAGCTTATCCTATTCAGAGACCCAGTACTTC	CASSLSYSETQYF
TRBJ2-7	TRBV20-1	.	few	TGCAGTGCTAGATGGATCGGAGCCTACGAGCAGTACTTC	CSARWIGAYEQYF
TRBJ1-5	TRBV29-1	TRBD1	few	TGCAGCGTTGAAGCAGGGGGCCGCAATCAGCCCCAGCATTTT	CSVEAGGRNQPQHF
TRBJ1-2	TRBV9	.	.	TGTGCCAGCAGCCCGGGAAGTATCTATGGCTACACCTTC	CASSPGSIYGYTF
TRBJ2-5	TRBV7-2	TRBD2	.	TGTGCCAGCAGCTTTAGTAGCGGGACTAGAGGGGAGACCCAGTACTTC	CASSFSSGTRGETQYF
TRBJ2-3	TRBV10-3	.	few	TGTGCCATCCGGGAGCGAAACACAGATACGCAGTATTTT	CAIRERNTDTQYF
TRBJ2-4	TRBV7-2	.	.	TGTGCCAGCAGCTTAGACGGGTACATTCAGTACTTC	CASSLDGYIQYF
TRBJ1-4	TRBV12-3/TRBV12-4	.	many	TGTGCCAGCAGTTTGGTGGGGGCTAGTAGAGAAAAACTGTTTTTT	CASSLVGASREKLFF
TRBJ1-2	TRBV9	.	.	TGTGCCAGCAGCTCACAGGGTTCGATCTATGGCCACACCTTC	CASSSQGSIYGHTF
TRBJ2-3	TRBV6-2/TRBV6-3	TRBD2	.	TGTGCCAGCAGTCTTCTAGCGGGAGGGCGTCCAGATACGCAGTATTTT	CASSLLAGGRPDTQYF
TRBJ1-6	TRBV20-1	.	few	TGCAGTGCTAAAAGGGGAGGCTCACCCCTCCACTTT	CSAKRGGSPLHF
TRBJ2-2	TRBV20-1	TRBD2	few	TGCAGTGCTGATCGGACTAGCGGGCCGAACACCGGGGAGCTGTTTTTT	CSADRTSGPNTGELFF
TRBJ2-3	TRBV7-2	TRBD2	few	TGTGCCAGCAGCTTAGGTGGGACTAGCGGTACAGATACGCAGTATTTT	CASSLGGTSGTDTQYF
TRBJ1-3	TRBV11-2	.	few	TGTGCCAGCAGCTCCACCCCTGGAAACACCATATATTTT	CASSSTPGNTIYF
TRBJ2-2	TRBV20-1	TRBD2	.	TGCAGTGCACCGACCGGGACTAGCGGGGGCACCGGGGAGCTGTTTTTT	CSAPTGTSGGTGELFF
TRBJ1-1	TRBV20-1	.	once	TGCAGTGCTAGAGTATCCATGACAGACACTGAAGCTTTCTTT	CSARVSMTDTEAFF
TRBJ1-2	TRBV27	TRBD1	.	TGTGCCAGCAGTTTACAGACAGGGGCGCGGCGTTACGGCTACACCTTC	CASSLQTGARRYGYTF
TRBJ1-2	TRBV5-1	.	few	TGCGCCAGCAAGATGGACGGGGGAGGCTATGGCTACACCTTC	CASKMDGGGYGYTF
TRBJ1-2	TRBV20-1	.	few	TGCAGTGCTAGACTAGGAACTAACTATGGCTACACCTTC	CSARLGTNYGYTF
TRBJ2-3	TRBV25-1	.	few	TGTGCCAGCAGTGATCTCGGGGAGAGCACAGATACGCAGTATTTT	CASSDLGESTDTQYF
TRBJ2-1	TRBV7-3	.	.	TGTGCCAGCAGCTCCCTTCCCTATAATGAGCAGTTCTTC	CASSSLPYNEQFF